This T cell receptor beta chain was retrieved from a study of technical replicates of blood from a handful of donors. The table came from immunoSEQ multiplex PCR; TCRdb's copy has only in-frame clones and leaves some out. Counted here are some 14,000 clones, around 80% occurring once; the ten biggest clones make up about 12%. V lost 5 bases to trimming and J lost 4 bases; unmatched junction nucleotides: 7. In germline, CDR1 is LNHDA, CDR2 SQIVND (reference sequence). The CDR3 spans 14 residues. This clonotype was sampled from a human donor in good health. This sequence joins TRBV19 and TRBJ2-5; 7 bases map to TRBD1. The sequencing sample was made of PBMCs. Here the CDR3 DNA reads TGTGCCAGTAGTCGCCAGGGGGTACTAGAGACCCAGTACTTC. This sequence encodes CASSRQGVLETQYF.